This TCR beta chain was recorded in a study of metastatic and nonmetastatic thyroid tumors. On the study more broadly: Both malignant and benign thyroid patients supplied peripheral blood and tumor or nodule tissue samples, across which the repertoires of these patients were then compared. Study findings and constraints: Significantly higher TCR beta diversity was reportedly seen in malignant thyroid tumors than benign nodules, in blood and tumor.

Authors' processing steps: Construction of a distant-metastasis classifier for papillary thyroid cancer relied on CDR3 differences across clinicopathological groups. TCRdb reanalyzed the PCR reads via MiXCR. The V and J calls were determined by TCRdb, not by the authors. This table has under 55,000 clones, about 15% appearing once. Note on this clone: Its target is not known.

None of the patients had undergone any treatment ahead of thyroid surgery. Germline V gene sequence: CDR1 DFQATT, CDR2 SNEGSKA (reference sequence). V shed 0 bases and J shed 1 base, with 18 bases lying between them. This CDR3 is 17 amino acids long. This TCR derives from a female donor with papillary thyroid cancer or a benign thyroid nodule (not recorded which). Some clones in this sample may be carry-over from other donors' samples. Sequencing was done on a sample of blood. The chain uses TRBV20-1 and TRBJ1-2; perhaps TRBD1 as D (6 bases). CDR3 DNA: TGCAGTGCTAGAGATGAAGGGCGACAGGAGAGTAACTATGGCTACACCTTC. Amino acid sequence: CSARDEGRQESNYGYTF.